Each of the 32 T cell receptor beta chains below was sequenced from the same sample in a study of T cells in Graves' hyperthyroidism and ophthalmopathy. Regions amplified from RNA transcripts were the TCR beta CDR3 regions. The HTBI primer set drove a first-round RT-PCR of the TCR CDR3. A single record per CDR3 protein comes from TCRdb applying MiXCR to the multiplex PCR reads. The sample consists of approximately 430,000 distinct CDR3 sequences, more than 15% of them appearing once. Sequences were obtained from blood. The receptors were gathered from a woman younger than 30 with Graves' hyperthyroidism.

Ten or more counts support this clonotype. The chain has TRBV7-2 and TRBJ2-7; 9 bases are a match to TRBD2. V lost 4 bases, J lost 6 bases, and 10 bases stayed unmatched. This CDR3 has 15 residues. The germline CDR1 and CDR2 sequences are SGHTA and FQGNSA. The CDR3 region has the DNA TGTGCCAGCAGCTCCGGACTAGCGCTGGGGGCCGAGCAGTACTTC. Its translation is CASSSGLALGAEQYF.

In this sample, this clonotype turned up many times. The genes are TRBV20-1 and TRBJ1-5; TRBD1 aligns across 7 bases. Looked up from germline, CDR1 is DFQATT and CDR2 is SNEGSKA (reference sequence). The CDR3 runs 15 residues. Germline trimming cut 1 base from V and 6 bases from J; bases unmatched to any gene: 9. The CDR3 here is CSARAQGAGGQPQHF. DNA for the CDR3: TGCAGTGCTAGAGCCCAAGGGGCAGGGGGTCAGCCCCAGCATTTT.

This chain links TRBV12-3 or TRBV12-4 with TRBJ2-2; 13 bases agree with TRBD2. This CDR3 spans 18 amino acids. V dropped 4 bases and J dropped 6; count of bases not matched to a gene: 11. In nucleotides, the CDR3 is TGTGCCAGCAGTTCGACCGGACTAGCGGGAGCGTCTTCCGGGGAGCTGTTTTTT. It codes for CASSSTGLAGASSGELFF.

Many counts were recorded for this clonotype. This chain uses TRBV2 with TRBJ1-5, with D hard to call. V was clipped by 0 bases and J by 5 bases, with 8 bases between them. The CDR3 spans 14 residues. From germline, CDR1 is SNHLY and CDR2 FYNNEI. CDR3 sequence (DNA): TGTGCCAGCAGTGAAGCAGGGAGTTATCAGCCCCAGCATTTT. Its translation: CASSEAGSYQPQHF. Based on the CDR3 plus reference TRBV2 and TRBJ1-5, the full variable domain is EPEVTQTPSHQVTQMGQEVILRCVPISNHLYFYWYRQILGQKVEFLVSFYNNEISEKSEIFDDQFSVERPDGSNFTLKIRSTKLEDSAMYFCASSEAGSYQPQHFGDGTRLSIL.

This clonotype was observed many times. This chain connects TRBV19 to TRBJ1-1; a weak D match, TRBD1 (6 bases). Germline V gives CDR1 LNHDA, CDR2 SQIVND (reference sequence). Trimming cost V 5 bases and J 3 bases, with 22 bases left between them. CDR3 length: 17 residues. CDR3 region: CASSPRTDLRRDTEAFF. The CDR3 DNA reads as TGTGCCAGTAGTCCAAGGACAGACTTGAGACGGGACACTGAAGCTTTCTTT.

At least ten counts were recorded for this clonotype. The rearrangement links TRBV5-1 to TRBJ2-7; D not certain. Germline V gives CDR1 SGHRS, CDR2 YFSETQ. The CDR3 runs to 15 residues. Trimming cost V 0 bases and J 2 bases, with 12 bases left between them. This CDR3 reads CASSLDRQVTYEQYF. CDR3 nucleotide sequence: TGCGCCAGCAGCTTGGATCGGCAGGTTACCTACGAGCAGTACTTC.

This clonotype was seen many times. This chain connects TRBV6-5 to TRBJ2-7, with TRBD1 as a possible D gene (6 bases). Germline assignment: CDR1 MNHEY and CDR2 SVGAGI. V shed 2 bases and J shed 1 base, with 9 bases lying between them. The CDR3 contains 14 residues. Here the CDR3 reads CASSYRGKSYEQYF. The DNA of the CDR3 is TGTGCCAGCAGTTACAGGGGGAAGTCCTACGAGCAGTACTTC.

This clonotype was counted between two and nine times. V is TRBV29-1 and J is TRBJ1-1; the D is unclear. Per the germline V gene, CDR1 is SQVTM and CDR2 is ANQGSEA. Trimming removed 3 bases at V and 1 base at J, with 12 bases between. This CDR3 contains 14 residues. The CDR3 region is CSVDTLGSNTEAFF. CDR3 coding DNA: TGCAGCGTTGATACTCTAGGATCGAACACTGAAGCTTTCTTT.

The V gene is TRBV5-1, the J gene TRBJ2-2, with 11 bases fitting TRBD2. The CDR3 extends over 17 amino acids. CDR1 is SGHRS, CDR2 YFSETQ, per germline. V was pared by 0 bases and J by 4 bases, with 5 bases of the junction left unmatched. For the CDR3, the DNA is TGCGCCAGCAGCTTGGACCCCCTAGCGGGAGGCACCGGGGAGCTGTTTTTT. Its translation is CASSLDPLAGGTGELFF.

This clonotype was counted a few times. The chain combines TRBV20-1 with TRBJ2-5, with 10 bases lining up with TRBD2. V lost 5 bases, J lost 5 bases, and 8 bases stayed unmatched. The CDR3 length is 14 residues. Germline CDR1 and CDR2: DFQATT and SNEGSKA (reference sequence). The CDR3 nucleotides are TGCAGTGCTTTGACTAGCGGGTTGGGGGAGACCCAGTACTTC. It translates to CSALTSGLGETQYF.

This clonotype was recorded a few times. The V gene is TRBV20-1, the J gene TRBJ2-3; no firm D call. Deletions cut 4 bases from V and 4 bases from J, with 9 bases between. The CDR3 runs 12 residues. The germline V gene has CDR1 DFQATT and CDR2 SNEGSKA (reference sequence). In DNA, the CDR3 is TGCAGTGCTATGATTCACGCAGATACGCAGTATTTT. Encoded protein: CSAMIHADTQYF.

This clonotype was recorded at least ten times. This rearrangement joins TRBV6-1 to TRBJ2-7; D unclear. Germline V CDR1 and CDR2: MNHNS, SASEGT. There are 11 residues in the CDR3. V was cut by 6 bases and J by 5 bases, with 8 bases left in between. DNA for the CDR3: TGTGCCAGCAGCCGCGCTAACGAGCAGTACTTC. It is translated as CASSRANEQYF.

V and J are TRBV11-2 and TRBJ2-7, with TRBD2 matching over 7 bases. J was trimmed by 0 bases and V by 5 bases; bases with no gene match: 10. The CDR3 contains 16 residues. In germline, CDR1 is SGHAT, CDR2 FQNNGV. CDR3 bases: TGTGCCAGCAGCGTCTCCTCCGGGACTAACTCCTACGAGCAGTACTTC. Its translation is CASSVSSGTNSYEQYF.

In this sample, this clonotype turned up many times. The CDR3 DNA is TGTGCCAGCCGAAATTGGCGGGGGAACTATGGCTACACCTTC. Its translation is CASRNWRGNYGYTF. J is TRBJ1-2 and V is TRBV6-1, with D tentatively TRBD1 (5 bases). This CDR3 region has 14 residues. V gave up 8 bases and J gave up 2 bases, with 15 bases separating them. The V gene's germline CDR1 is MNHNS and CDR2 SASEGT.

The CDR3 DNA is TGTGCCAGCAGCCACCGGGACAGGGGTACCCCCAATCAGCCCCAGCATTTT. This encodes CASSHRDRGTPNQPQHF. The genes are TRBV7-6 and TRBJ1-5; TRBD1 matches 10 bases. The J segment lost 3 bases and the V segment lost 5 bases, leaving 10 bases of the junction unmatched. This CDR3 has 17 amino acids. Per germline, CDR1 SGHVS and CDR2 FNYEAQ.

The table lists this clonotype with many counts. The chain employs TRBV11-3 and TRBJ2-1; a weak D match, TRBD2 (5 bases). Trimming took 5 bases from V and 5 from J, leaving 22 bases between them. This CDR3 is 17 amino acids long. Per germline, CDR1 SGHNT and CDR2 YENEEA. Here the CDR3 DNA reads TGTGCCAGCAGCCCCACAAGCGGAACTCCGGTAGACAATGAGCAGTTCTTC. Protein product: CASSPTSGTPVDNEQFF.

CDR3 sequence (DNA): TGTGCCAGCAGTTACAAAAAAACACCGCCATACGAGCAGTACTTC. It codes for CASSYKKTPPYEQYF. This rearrangement joins TRBV6-5 to TRBJ2-7; D not certain. The germline V gene has CDR1 MNHEY and CDR2 SVGAGI. Trimming removed 2 bases at V and 4 bases at J, with 15 bases between. The CDR3 loop spans 15 amino acids.

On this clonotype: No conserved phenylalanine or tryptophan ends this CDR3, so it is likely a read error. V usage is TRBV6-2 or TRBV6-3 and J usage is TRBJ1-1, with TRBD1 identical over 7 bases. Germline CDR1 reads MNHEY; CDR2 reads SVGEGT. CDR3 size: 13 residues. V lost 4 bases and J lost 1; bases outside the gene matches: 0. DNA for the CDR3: TGTGCCAGCAGTTGGACAGGGAACACTGAAGCTTTCCTT. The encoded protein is CASSWTGNTEAFL.

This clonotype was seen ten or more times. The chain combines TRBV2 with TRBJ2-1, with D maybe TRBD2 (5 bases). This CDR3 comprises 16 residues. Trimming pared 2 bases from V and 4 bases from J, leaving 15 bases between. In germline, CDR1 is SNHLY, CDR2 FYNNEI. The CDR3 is CASSESAPGKYNEQFF. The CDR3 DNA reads TGTGCCAGCAGTGAATCGGCACCGGGGAAATACAATGAGCAGTTCTTC.

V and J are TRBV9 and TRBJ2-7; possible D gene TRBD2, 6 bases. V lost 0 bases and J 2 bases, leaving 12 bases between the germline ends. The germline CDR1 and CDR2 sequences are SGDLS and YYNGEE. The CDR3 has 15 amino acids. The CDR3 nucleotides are TGTGCCAGCAGCGTAGCCGTTAGCGGAACCTACGAGCAGTACTTC. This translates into CASSVAVSGTYEQYF.

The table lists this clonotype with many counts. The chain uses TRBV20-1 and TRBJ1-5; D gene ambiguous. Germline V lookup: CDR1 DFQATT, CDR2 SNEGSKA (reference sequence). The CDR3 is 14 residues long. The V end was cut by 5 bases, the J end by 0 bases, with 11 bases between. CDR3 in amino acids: CSAGDIYSNQPQHF. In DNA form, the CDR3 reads TGCAGTGCTGGTGACATCTATAGCAATCAGCCCCAGCATTTT.

In nucleotides, the CDR3 is TGTGCCAGCAGCTTTAGAGAGGGTTCTTCGAGTAATTCACCCCTCCACTTT. It is translated as CASSFREGSSSNSPLHF. The gene calls are TRBV7-9 and TRBJ1-6, with no clear D. CDR3 length: 17 amino acids. CDR1 and CDR2 (germline): SEHNR, FQNEAQ (reference sequence). V was pared by 3 bases and J by 6 bases, with 18 bases between.

The CDR3 loop is CASSQVVTSATDTQYF. The CDR3 DNA is TGCGCCAGCAGCCAAGTCGTGACTAGTGCCACAGATACGCAGTATTTT. The chain links TRBV4-1 to TRBJ2-3; D possibly corresponds to TRBD2 (6 bases). V lost 1 base, J lost 2 bases, and 13 bases lay in between. The CDR3 runs to 16 residues. Germline loops: CDR1 MGHRA, CDR2 YSYEKL.

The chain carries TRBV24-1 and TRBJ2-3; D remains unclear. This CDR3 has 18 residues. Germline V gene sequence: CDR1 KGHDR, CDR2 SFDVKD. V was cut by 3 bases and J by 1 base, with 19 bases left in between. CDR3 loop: CATSDEPPLSTGTDTQYF. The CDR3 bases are TGTGCCACCAGTGATGAACCCCCCCTTTCTACTGGCACAGATACGCAGTATTTT.

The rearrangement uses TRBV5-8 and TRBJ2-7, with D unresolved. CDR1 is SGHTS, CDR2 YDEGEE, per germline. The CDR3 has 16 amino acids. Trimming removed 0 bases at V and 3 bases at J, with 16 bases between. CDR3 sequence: CASSLGDAVRVYEQYF. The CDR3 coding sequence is TGTGCCAGCAGCTTGGGAGATGCCGTCAGAGTCTACGAGCAGTACTTC.

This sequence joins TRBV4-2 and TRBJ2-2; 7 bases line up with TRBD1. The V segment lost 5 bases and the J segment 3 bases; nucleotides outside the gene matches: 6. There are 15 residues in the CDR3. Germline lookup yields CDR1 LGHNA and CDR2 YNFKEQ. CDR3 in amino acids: CASSNDDRDTGELFF. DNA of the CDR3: TGTGCCAGCAGCAATGATGACAGGGACACCGGGGAGCTGTTTTTT.

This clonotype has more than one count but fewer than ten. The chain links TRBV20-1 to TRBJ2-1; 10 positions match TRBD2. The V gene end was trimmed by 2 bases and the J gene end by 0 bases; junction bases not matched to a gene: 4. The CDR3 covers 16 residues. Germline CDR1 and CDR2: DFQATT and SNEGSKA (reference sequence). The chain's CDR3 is CSARYERGGSYNEQFF. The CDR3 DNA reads TGCAGTGCTAGATACGAGCGGGGGGGCTCCTACAATGAGCAGTTCTTC.

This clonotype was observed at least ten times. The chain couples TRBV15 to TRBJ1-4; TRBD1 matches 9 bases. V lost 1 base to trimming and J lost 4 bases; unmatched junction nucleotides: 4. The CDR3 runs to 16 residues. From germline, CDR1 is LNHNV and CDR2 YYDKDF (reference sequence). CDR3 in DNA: TGTGCCACCAGCAGAGGGCTGACAGGGGGTAATGAAAAACTGTTTTTT. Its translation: CATSRGLTGGNEKLFF.

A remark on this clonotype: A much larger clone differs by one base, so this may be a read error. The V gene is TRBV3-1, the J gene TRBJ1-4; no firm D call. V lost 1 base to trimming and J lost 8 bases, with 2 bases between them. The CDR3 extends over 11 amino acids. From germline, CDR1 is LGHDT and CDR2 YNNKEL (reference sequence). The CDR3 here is CASSQAEKLFF. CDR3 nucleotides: TGTGCCAGCAGCCAAGCGGAAAAACTGTTTTTT. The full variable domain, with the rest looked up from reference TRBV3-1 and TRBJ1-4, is DTAVSQTPKYLVTQMGNDKSIKCEQNLGHDTMYWYKQDSKKFLKIMFSYNNKELIINETVPNRFSPKSPDKAHLNLHINSLELGDSAVYFCASSQAEKLFFGSGTQLSVL.

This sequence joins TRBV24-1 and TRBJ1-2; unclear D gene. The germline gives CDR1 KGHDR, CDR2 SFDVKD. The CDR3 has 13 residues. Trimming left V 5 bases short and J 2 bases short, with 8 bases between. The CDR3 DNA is TGTGCCACCAGTGGTCCCGGAAACTATGGCTACACCTTC. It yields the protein CATSGPGNYGYTF.

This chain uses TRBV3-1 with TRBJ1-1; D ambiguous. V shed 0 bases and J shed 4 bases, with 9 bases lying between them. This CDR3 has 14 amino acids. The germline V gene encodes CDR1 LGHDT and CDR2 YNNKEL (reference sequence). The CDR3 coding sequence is TGTGCCAGCAGCCAAGATCTAACGTTCACTGAAGCTTTCTTT. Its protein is CASSQDLTFTEAFF.

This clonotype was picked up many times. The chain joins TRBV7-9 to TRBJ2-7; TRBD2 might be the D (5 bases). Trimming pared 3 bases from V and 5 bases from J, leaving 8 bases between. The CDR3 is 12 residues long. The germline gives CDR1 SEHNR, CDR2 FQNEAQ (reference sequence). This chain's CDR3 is CASSFGKDEQYF. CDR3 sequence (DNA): TGTGCCAGCAGCTTCGGGAAGGACGAGCAGTACTTC.